Listed below are T cell receptor beta chains from one sample, sequenced in a study of cytomegalovirus exposure and HLA in healthy donors. Only in-frame clones appear in the TCRdb table, and some are missing; sequencing was by immunoSEQ multiplex PCR. The repertoire has about 170,000 clones, roughly 72% of them found once; the top ten carry less than 8.5%. Sample: PBMCs. The source of these receptors is a man aged 35 to 55 in good health and CMV-seropositive. Each CDR3 is given with its conserved first and last residue. D genes are given only for firm matches. The size field is filled for only some rows; it gives once, few, many or a size class.

.	TRBV4-2	TRBJ2-1	few	CASSQDSSRNEQFF	TGTGCCAGCAGCCAAGATTCAAGCCGAAATGAGCAGTTCTTC
.	TRBV4-1	TRBJ2-1	.	CASSQASWDWRFSYNEQFF	TGCGCCAGCAGCCAAGCTAGTTGGGACTGGCGTTTCTCCTACAATGAGCAGTTCTTC
.	TRBV7-9	TRBJ1-6	.	CASSPRGADNSPLHF	TGTGCCAGCAGCCCCCGGGGGGCGGATAATTCACCCCTCCACTTT
.	TRBV7-3	TRBJ2-6	.	CASSLSSGANVLTF	TGTGCCAGCAGCTTATCGTCCGGGGCCAACGTCCTGACTTTC
TRBD1	TRBV15	TRBJ1-5	few	CATSRARQGGNYQPQHF	TGTGCCACCAGCAGGGCTCGACAGGGGGGGAATTATCAGCCCCAGCATTTT
TRBD1	TRBV29-1	TRBJ2-2	.	CSVEDHGQGVSGELFF	TGCAGCGTTGAAGATCATGGACAGGGAGTTTCCGGGGAGCTGTTTTTT
TRBD1	TRBV5-1	TRBJ1-2	.	CASSLRAGGSYGYTF	TGCGCCAGCAGCTTGAGGGCAGGGGGAAGTTATGGCTACACCTTC
TRBD1	TRBV25-1	TRBJ1-1	.	CASSPSRTGDRDTEAFF	TGTGCCAGCAGTCCCTCAAGGACAGGGGACCGGGACACTGAAGCTTTCTTT
TRBD1	TRBV9	TRBJ1-1	.	CASSVTGGGTEAFF	TGTGCCAGCAGCGTTACAGGGGGCGGCACTGAAGCTTTCTTT
.	TRBV6-5	TRBJ1-2	.	CASRTDGARWYGYTF	TGTGCCAGCAGGACGGATGGGGCTCGTTGGTATGGCTACACCTTC
TRBD1	TRBV27	TRBJ2-5	once	CASSPLAGQGAGETQYF	TGTGCCAGCAGCCCCCTAGCGGGACAGGGGGCTGGAGAGACCCAGTACTTC
.	TRBV5-4	TRBJ2-7	few	CASSQDRTPPYEQYF	TGCGCCAGCAGCCAAGACAGGACACCTCCCTACGAGCAGTACTTC
TRBD1	TRBV6-5	TRBJ1-2	.	CASSRGQGAGGYTF	TGTGCCAGCAGTAGGGGACAGGGGGCAGGCGGCTACACCTTC
TRBD2	TRBV4-1	TRBJ2-5	.	CASSPGLAGGQETQYF	TGCGCCAGCAGCCCAGGACTAGCGGGGGGCCAAGAGACCCAGTACTTC
TRBD1	TRBV6-1	TRBJ2-7	.	CASSEAWGQGGYEQYF	TGTGCCAGCAGTGAAGCGTGGGGACAGGGGGGCTACGAGCAGTACTTC
.	TRBV6-1	TRBJ1-2	few	CASSERSYGYTF	TGTGCCAGCAGTGAGAGGTCCTATGGCTACACCTTC
.	TRBV4-1	TRBJ2-2	.	CASSQERPGQGGGLFF	TGCGCCAGCAGCCAAGAGCGACCCGGGCAAGGGGGTGGGCTGTTTTTT
TRBD1	TRBV29-1	TRBJ2-7	.	CSVEQGASYEQYF	TGCAGCGTTGAACAGGGGGCCTCCTACGAGCAGTACTTC
TRBD1	TRBV5-1	TRBJ1-4	once	CASSAGTATNEKLFF	TGCGCCAGCAGCGCGGGGACAGCAACTAATGAAAAACTGTTTTTT
.	TRBV4-3	TRBJ2-3	.	CASSQVDRDSTDTQYF	TGCGCCAGCAGCCAAGTGGACAGAGACAGCACAGATACGCAGTATTTT
.	TRBV19	TRBJ2-6	once	CASRYSGANVLTF	TGTGCCAGTAGGTATTCTGGGGCCAACGTCCTGACTTTC
.	TRBV18	TRBJ2-7	.	CASSDQAGESYEQYF	TGTGCCAGCTCAGACCAAGCCGGGGAATCCTACGAGCAGTACTTC
.	TRBV30	TRBJ1-5	.	CAWSRESNQPQHF	TGTGCCTGGAGCCGGGAGAGCAATCAGCCCCAGCATTTT
.	TRBV6-1	TRBJ1-1	.	CASSEWSLNTEAFF	TGTGCCAGCAGTGAATGGAGTTTAAACACTGAAGCTTTCTTT